This T cell receptor (beta chain) is from a study of blood T cell repertoires in COVID-19. The wider study: Material from acute and convalescent COVID-19 was sourced from the United States, Italy and Spain. PBMCs, B-cell-depleted T cells, or T cells provided the cDNA or gDNA that made up the material.

Original processing methods: Reference gene primer amplification in the assay estimated nucleated cell counts. Repertoires were generated with immunoSEQ multiplex PCR, while TCRdb's copy carries only in-frame clones and drops some. V, J and clone size derive from that table, while D and trimming were established from the DNA sequence. The sample includes roughly 140,000 clones, 70% to 85% of them seen just once. Germline-derived CDR1 and CDR2 are SNHLY and FYNNEI. The CDR3 runs 14 residues. After removal of 4 bases from V and 9 bases from J, the junction contained 3 bases not matched to a gene. The sample was peripheral blood. The TCR comes from a human donor in a cohort sampled during active COVID-19. This sequence joins TRBV2 and TRBJ1-6; 10 bases line up with TRBD1. This CDR3 is CASSVGQGGSPLHF. The CDR3 DNA sequence: TGTGCCAGCAGTGTCGGACAGGGGGGTTCACCCCTCCACTTT.